The 22 T cell receptor beta chains below all came from one sample that was sequenced in a study of blood T cell repertoires in COVID-19 (dated by TCRdb to about 2020). Library generation was performed with the immunoSEQ multiplex PCR assay. Held by TCRdb, this immuneACCESS table contains in-frame sequences only and omits some clones. Under half of the omission traces to an unresolved V gene where checked; the cause of the rest is unknown. For this sample there are 200,000 to 250,000 clones; roughly 80% appear just once. The top ten constitute roughly 1.8% of the sample. Material: PBMCs or T cells enriched from blood (not recorded which). These TCRs come from a man between 60 and 75 years old who had recovered from COVID-19.

The rearrangement joins TRBV7-2 to TRBJ2-7; TRBD1 matches at 9 bases. After removal of 4 bases from V and 2 bases from J, the junction contained 6 bases not matched to a gene. The CDR3 is 15 amino acids. Per germline, CDR1 SGHTA and CDR2 FQGNSA. As DNA, the CDR3 is TGTGCCAGCAGCTCCCGGACAGGGGCCCCCTACGAGCAGTACTTC. Its protein product is CASSSRTGAPYEQYF. Complete variable domain (other parts from reference TRBV7-2 and TRBJ2-7): GAGVSQSPSNKVTEKGKDVELRCDPISGHTALYWYRQSLGQGLEFLIYFQGNSAPDKSGLPSDRFSAERTGGSVSTLTIQRTQQEDSAVYLCASSSRTGAPYEQYFGPGTRLTVT.

V is TRBV11-3 and J is TRBJ2-3, with TRBD2 matching over 9 bases. V was clipped by 1 base and J by 4 bases; unmatched bases: 3. The CDR3 is 15 residues long. The germline CDR1 and CDR2 sequences are SGHNT and YENEEA. The CDR3 bases are TGTGCCAGCAGCTTAGGCGGGGGGGCCCCAGATACGCAGTATTTT. It encodes CASSLGGGAPDTQYF. The complete variable domain, with remaining parts taken from reference TRBV11-3 and TRBJ2-3, reads EAGVVQSPRYKIIEKKQPVAFWCNPISGHNTLYWYLQNLGQGPELLIRYENEEAVDDSQLPKDRFSAERLKGVDSTLKIQPAELGDSAVYLCASSLGGGAPDTQYFGPGTRLTVL.

The chain recombines TRBV30 with TRBJ1-6; D may be TRBD1 (5 bases). CDR1 is GTSNPN, CDR2 SVGIG, per germline (reference sequence). V was pared by 0 bases and J by 9 bases, with 12 bases between. CDR3 size: 14 residues. The CDR3 sequence is CAWSVQRTFSPLHF. The CDR3 DNA reads as TGTGCCTGGAGTGTACAGAGGACATTTTCACCCCTCCACTTT.

This chain links TRBV6-5 with TRBJ2-7; tentative D call: TRBD2 (6 bases). This CDR3 region has 15 residues. Germline V gene sequence: CDR1 MNHEY, CDR2 SVGAGI. Trimming pared 8 bases from V and 2 bases from J, leaving 19 bases between. In nucleotides, the CDR3 is TGTGCCAGCCGATCCCCCCCCGGAGGGACCTACGAGCAGTACTTC. Its protein product is CASRSPPGGTYEQYF.

This clone was seen a handful of times. The chain recombines TRBV15 with TRBJ2-3, with 9 bases lining up with TRBD2. V shed 4 bases, J shed 5 bases, and the junction held 10 bases outside the gene matches. This CDR3 region has 16 residues. CDR1 and CDR2 from the germline V gene are LNHNV and YYDKDF (reference sequence). In nucleotides, the CDR3 is TGTGCCACCAGCAATCCCATAGCGGGGGATCTAGATACGCAGTATTTT. It is translated as CATSNPIAGDLDTQYF.

A note on this clone: Distinct nucleotide sequences in the sample also encode this CDR3. This chain uses TRBV7-9 with TRBJ1-1; 12 bases map to TRBD1. Germline lookup yields CDR1 SEHNR and CDR2 FQNEAQ (reference sequence). J gave up 4 bases and V 4 bases, and 4 bases lay outside the gene matches. The CDR3 consists of 15 residues. The CDR3 region is CASSWDRGRFTEAFF. CDR3 DNA sequence: TGTGCCAGCAGCTGGGACAGGGGGCGGTTCACTGAAGCTTTCTTT.

The CDR3 reads CATQRQGAIGYTF. The CDR3 DNA follows: TGTGCCACCCAACGACAGGGGGCGATTGGCTACACCTTC. The chain has TRBV19 and TRBJ1-2; TRBD1 matches at 10 bases. J gave up 7 bases and V 10 bases, and 9 bases lay outside the gene matches. The CDR3 loop spans 13 amino acids. Germline loops: CDR1 LNHDA, CDR2 SQIVND (reference sequence).

V is TRBV10-3 and J is TRBJ1-2; tentative D call: TRBD1 (6 bases). Germline loops: CDR1 ENHRY, CDR2 SYGVKD. The CDR3 runs 12 residues. Trimming stripped 1 base from V and 8 bases from J, with 8 bases between. CDR3 loop: CAISEFTGGYTF. The CDR3 nucleotides read TGTGCCATCAGTGAGTTTACAGGGGGCTACACCTTC.

The chain has TRBV18 and TRBJ2-1, with 7 bases aligning to TRBD2. Germline V gene sequence: CDR1 KGHSH, CDR2 LQKENI. The V segment lost 0 bases and the J segment 8 bases; nucleotides outside the gene matches: 7. The CDR3 has 15 residues. The CDR3 bases are TGTGCCAGCTCACCACCGTGGGAGGGAACCCATGAGCAGTTCTTC. Amino acids: CASSPPWEGTHEQFF.

A single count supports this clone. J is TRBJ2-7 and V is TRBV2; D might be TRBD2 (5 bases). V shed 6 bases and J shed 0 bases, with 12 bases lying between them. Germline lookup yields CDR1 SNHLY and CDR2 FYNNEI. The CDR3 is 14 residues long. CDR3 region: CASSAGPPSYEQYF. CDR3 DNA: TGTGCCAGCAGCGCGGGTCCCCCCTCCTACGAGCAGTACTTC.

V usage is TRBV4-2 and J usage is TRBJ2-2, with TRBD1 as a possible D gene (7 bases). Germline V gene lookup returns CDR1 LGHNA and CDR2 YNFKEQ. The CDR3 contains 15 residues. The V end lost 1 base, the J end lost 4 bases, and 10 bases lay between the germline ends. CDR3 sequence: CASSQGQGGTGELFF. The CDR3 DNA follows: TGTGCCAGCAGCCAAGGCCAGGGGGGCACCGGGGAGCTGTTTTTT.

V gene TRBV15 combines with J gene TRBJ1-1; perhaps TRBD1 as D (6 bases). Looked up from germline, CDR1 is LNHNV and CDR2 is YYDKDF (reference sequence). V was clipped by 4 bases and J by 1 base, with 16 bases between them. This CDR3 has 16 residues. The CDR3 reads CATSTLTGTRNTEAFF. DNA of the CDR3: TGTGCCACCAGCACACTGACCGGGACACGGAACACTGAAGCTTTCTTT.

The V and J genes are TRBV6-2 or TRBV6-3 and TRBJ1-1, with a tentative D call TRBD1 (5 bases). The CDR3 length is 14 residues. Germline CDR1 MNHEY, CDR2 SVGEGT. The V end was cut by 6 bases, the J end by 6 bases, with 17 bases between. The CDR3 sequence: CASSLHDRLSEAFF. CDR3 coding DNA: TGTGCCAGCAGCCTCCACGACAGACTCTCTGAAGCTTTCTTT.

The genes are TRBV6-1 and TRBJ2-7; a weak D match, TRBD1 (5 bases). Trimming left V 3 bases short and J 2 bases short, with 14 bases between. CDR1 is MNHNS, CDR2 SASEGT, per germline. This CDR3 has 15 amino acids. CDR3 bases: TGTGCCAGCAGTGAGGGGCAGGTTGGCACCTACGAGCAGTACTTC. Translated: CASSEGQVGTYEQYF.

This clone was seen a few times. The chain is built from TRBV5-6 and TRBJ1-6, with 8 bases fitting TRBD1. CDR1 is SGHDT, CDR2 YYEEEE, per germline. There are 14 residues in the CDR3. J gave up 7 bases and V 6 bases, and 6 bases lay outside the gene matches. Here the CDR3 reads CASTRTGQNSPLHF. DNA of the CDR3: TGTGCCAGCACCCGGACAGGGCAGAATTCACCCCTCCACTTT.

V and J are TRBV9 and TRBJ2-7, with D perhaps TRBD1 (6 bases). The CDR3 contains 14 residues. The germline V gene has CDR1 SGDLS and CDR2 YYNGEE. Trimming shortened V by 4 bases and J by 2 bases, and 13 bases separated the two germline ends. CDR3 DNA: TGTGCCAGCAGCCCGGGACACGGGGCCTACGAGCAGTACTTC. It codes for CASSPGHGAYEQYF. Using reference TRBV9 and TRBJ2-7 for the parts outside the CDR3, the full variable domain is DSGVTQTPKHLITATGQRVTLRCSPRSGDLSVYWYQQSLDQGLQFLIQYYNGEERAKGNILERFSAQQFPDLHSELNLSSLELGDSALYFCASSPGHGAYEQYFGPGTRLTVT.

The CDR3 region has the DNA TGTGCCACCAGCAGAGCGTGGGACAGGGGGCGAGGGAGGGAGCAGTACTTC. Translating gives CATSRAWDRGRGREQYF. The chain links TRBV15 to TRBJ2-7; TRBD1 agrees at 12 bases. The CDR3 consists of 17 residues. Germline trimming cut 1 base from V and 7 bases from J; bases unmatched to any gene: 11. Germline V gene data show CDR1 as LNHNV and CDR2 as YYDKDF (reference sequence).

J is TRBJ1-2 and V is TRBV6-5; 10 positions match TRBD1. Germline V gene lookup returns CDR1 MNHEY and CDR2 SVGAGI. CDR3 length: 13 residues. V gave up 6 bases and J gave up 7 bases; unmatched junction bases: 5. CDR3 loop: CASRPGTGVGYTF. The CDR3 bases are TGTGCCAGCAGACCCGGGACAGGGGTTGGCTACACCTTC.

The chain employs TRBV5-6 and TRBJ1-2; maybe TRBD1 (6 bases). The V and J ends lost 3 bases and 3 bases respectively, with 9 bases between them. The germline CDR1 and CDR2 sequences are SGHDT and YYEEEE. This CDR3 is 13 amino acids long. CDR3 nucleotide sequence: TGTGCCAGCAGCTGGGACAACGACTATGGCTACACCTTC. Translated: CASSWDNDYGYTF. The entire variable domain, with the rest obtained from reference TRBV5-6 and TRBJ1-2, is as follows: DAGVTQSPTHLIKTRGQQVTLRCSPKSGHDTVSWYQQALGQGPQFIFQYYEEEERQRGNFPDRFSGHQFPNYSSELNVNALLLGDSALYLCASSWDNDYGYTFGSGTRLTVV.

The chain carries TRBV11-3 and TRBJ2-7; D is uncertain. Looked up from germline, CDR1 is SGHNT and CDR2 is YENEEA. CDR3 size: 15 residues. Trimming stripped 1 base from V and 2 bases from J, with 12 bases between. The CDR3 protein is CASSLGSVPTYEQYF. DNA for the CDR3: TGTGCCAGCAGCTTAGGGTCGGTCCCTACCTACGAGCAGTACTTC.

The V call is TRBV19, the J call TRBJ1-2; TRBD1 matches at 8 bases. Per the germline V gene, CDR1 is LNHDA and CDR2 is SQIVND (reference sequence). The CDR3 is 15 amino acids. Trimming cost V 3 bases and J 4 bases; bases outside gene matches: 7. DNA of the CDR3: TGTGCCAGTAGTATCTCGACAGGGGAGGGCTATGGCTACACCTTC. Its translation: CASSISTGEGYGYTF.

This clone was found once. The chain uses TRBV12-3 or TRBV12-4 and TRBJ1-5; 7 nucleotides line up with TRBD1. J was trimmed by 7 bases and V by 6 bases; bases with no gene match: 6. CDR3 size: 13 residues. CDR3 loop: CASRRQGEQPQHF. CDR3 coding DNA: TGTGCCAGCAGGAGACAGGGTGAACAGCCCCAGCATTTT.